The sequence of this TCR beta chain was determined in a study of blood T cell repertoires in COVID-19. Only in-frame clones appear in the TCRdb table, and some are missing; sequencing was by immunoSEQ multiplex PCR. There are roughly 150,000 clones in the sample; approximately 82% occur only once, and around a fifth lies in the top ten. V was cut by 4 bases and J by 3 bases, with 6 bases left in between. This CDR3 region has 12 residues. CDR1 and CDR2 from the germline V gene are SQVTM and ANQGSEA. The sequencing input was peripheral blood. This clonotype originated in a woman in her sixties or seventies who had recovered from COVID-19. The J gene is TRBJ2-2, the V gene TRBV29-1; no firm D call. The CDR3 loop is CSVGGYTGELFF. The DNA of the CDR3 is TGCAGCGTTGGAGGTTACACCGGGGAGCTGTTTTTT.